A single sample is the source of the 24 T cell receptor beta chains below, sequenced in a study of T-cell memory formation after mild COVID-19. MiXCR was run by TCRdb on the 5' RACE reads, yielding one entry per CDR3 protein. The sample holds approximately 210,000 distinct CDR3 sequences, around 26% seen once. Sequencing was carried out using PBMCs or a T cell subset sorted from them (not recorded which). The receptor source for this set is an adult woman who had mild COVID-19 (a few samples of this study predate the infection). Cell type and time point are not known.

This clonotype was observed once. The CDR3 region is CSVAQVLNYGYTF. The DNA of the CDR3 is TGCAGCGTTGCACAGGTGCTTAACTATGGCTACACCTTC. This chain uses TRBV29-1 with TRBJ1-2; D is perhaps TRBD1 (5 bases). Germline values: CDR1 SQVTM, CDR2 ANQGSEA. This CDR3 comprises 13 residues. Between the trimmed V and J ends, which lost 4 bases and 1 base, there was a span of 10 bases.

The chain employs TRBV19 and TRBJ1-2, with D unresolved. The CDR3 totals 15 residues. CDR1 and CDR2 (germline): LNHDA, SQIVND (reference sequence). V lost 6 bases to trimming and J lost 0 bases, with 14 bases between them. The CDR3 DNA reads as TGTGCCAGTAGCTCTACCGGAGAGGCTAACTATGGCTACACCTTC. It codes for CASSSTGEANYGYTF.

This chain links TRBV27 with TRBJ2-4, with D hard to call. The ends were cut back, 6 bases at V and 8 bases at J, with 17 bases in the middle. Germline V lookup: CDR1 MNHEY, CDR2 SMNVEV (reference sequence). CDR3 length: 14 residues. CDR3 nucleotide sequence: TGTGCCAGCAGGTCGACGCCCCTGGCAGACATTCAGTACTTC. This translates into CASRSTPLADIQYF.

This clonotype was recorded many times. The chain employs TRBV7-2 and TRBJ2-3, with 12 bases matching TRBD2. CDR3 length equals 18 residues. The ends lost 5 bases at V and 4 bases at J; junction bases unmatched: 13. CDR1 and CDR2 from the germline V gene are SGHTA and FQGNSA. CDR3 DNA: TGTGCCAGCAGCCTAACCCACCGGCTAGCGGGAGGGCCAGATACGCAGTATTTT. This translates into CASSLTHRLAGGPDTQYF.

The chain combines TRBV14 with TRBJ2-7; no firm D call. The CDR3 runs 13 residues. Germline lookup yields CDR1 SGHDN and CDR2 FVKESK. V was clipped by 1 base and J by 2 bases, with 6 bases between them. As DNA, the CDR3 is TGTGCCAGCAGCCAAGTGTCCACCTACGAGCAGTACTTC. It specifies CASSQVSTYEQYF.

A few counts support this clonotype. The CDR3 sequence: CASSLKGITTNEKLFF. CDR3 bases: TGTGCCAGCAGTTTAAAAGGGATCACAACTAATGAAAAACTGTTTTTT. The V gene is TRBV12-3 or TRBV12-4, the J gene TRBJ1-4; no clear D gene. Trimming removed 2 bases from V and 0 bases from J, with 10 bases in between. The CDR3 is made up of 16 amino acids.

In its sample, this clonotype was seen a few times. The chain couples TRBV20-1 to TRBJ1-2, with D unresolved. CDR3 size: 13 residues. The V end lost 0 bases, the J end lost 4 bases, and 9 bases lay between the germline ends. The V gene's germline CDR1 is DFQATT and CDR2 SNEGSKA (reference sequence). The CDR3 loop is CSARDGVTYGYTF. In DNA form, the CDR3 reads TGCAGTGCTAGAGATGGGGTTACCTATGGCTACACCTTC.

V is TRBV30 and J is TRBJ2-1; 7 nucleotides align to TRBD2. V lost 0 bases to trimming and J lost 4 bases; unmatched junction nucleotides: 3. Germline CDR1 and CDR2: GTSNPN and SVGIG (reference sequence). The length of the CDR3 is 14 residues. DNA for the CDR3: TGTGCCTGGAGTGTGAGTAGCGGGTACAATGAGCAGTTCTTC. Translating gives CAWSVSSGYNEQFF.

This clonotype occurred many times. The CDR3 nucleotides read TGTGCCAGTAGCTTAACAATACAGGGTCACAATGAGCAGTTCTTC. Amino acid sequence: CASSLTIQGHNEQFF. The genes are TRBV19 and TRBJ2-1, with a possible D match to TRBD1 (6 bases). The CDR3 totals 15 residues. V was shortened by 6 bases and J by 5 bases, with 17 bases between the two germline ends. CDR1 and CDR2 from the germline V gene are LNHDA and SQIVND (reference sequence).

The genes are TRBV5-1 and TRBJ2-1; 12 bases are shared with TRBD2. Germline-derived CDR1 and CDR2 are SGHRS and YFSETQ. The CDR3 totals 15 residues. The trim removed 3 bases at V and 4 bases at J, leaving 2 bases unmatched. The CDR3 protein is CASSYGLAGYNEQFF. The CDR3 coding sequence is TGCGCCAGCAGCTACGGACTAGCGGGGTACAATGAGCAGTTCTTC.

This clonotype has only a few counts. V and J are TRBV23-1 and TRBJ1-5, with TRBD1 matching over 11 bases. TRBV23-1 is reported as an ORF; its role is uncertain. V shed 1 base, J shed 3 bases, and the junction held 2 bases outside the gene matches. The CDR3 is 16 amino acids. The CDR3 loop is CASSQWTGGYNQPQHF. For the CDR3, the DNA is TGCGCCAGCAGTCAATGGACAGGGGGCTACAATCAGCCCCAGCATTTT.

This clonotype was seen more than once but under ten times. The CDR3 spells CATSRDLAGRTDTQYF. The CDR3 DNA is TGTGCCACCAGCAGAGATTTAGCGGGGCGCACAGATACGCAGTATTTT. J is TRBJ2-3 and V is TRBV15; 8 nucleotides agree with TRBD2. Germline assignment: CDR1 LNHNV and CDR2 YYDKDF (reference sequence). J was trimmed by 1 base and V by 0 bases; bases with no gene match: 3. The CDR3 length is 16 residues.

This clonotype has a handful of counts. This rearrangement joins TRBV20-1 to TRBJ1-1; 9 bases match TRBD1. Germline values: CDR1 DFQATT, CDR2 SNEGSKA (reference sequence). V gave up 3 bases and J gave up 5 bases; unmatched junction bases: 13. The CDR3 has 16 amino acids. The CDR3 here is CSARGGRDREVTEAFF. Written as DNA, the CDR3 is TGCAGTGCTAGGGGGGGCCGGGACAGGGAGGTTACTGAAGCTTTCTTT.

The V gene is TRBV3-1, the J gene TRBJ2-7, with D possibly TRBD2 on 5 matching bases. The CDR3 loop spans 16 amino acids. Trimming pared 4 bases from V and 7 bases from J, leaving 23 bases between. Germline lookup yields CDR1 LGHDT and CDR2 YNNKEL (reference sequence). The CDR3 nucleotides are TGTGCCAGCAGCCGGGCGGGCCTCTCGGTCCCTCGGGAGCAGTACTTC. Amino acids: CASSRAGLSVPREQYF.

The rearrangement uses TRBV6-6 and TRBJ2-7; 11 bases match TRBD2. The V and J ends lost 0 bases and 6 bases, in that order; junction bases with no gene match: 7. The germline V gene encodes CDR1 MNHNY and CDR2 SVGAGI (reference sequence). The CDR3 covers 16 residues. CDR3 nucleotides: TGTGCCAGCAGTTACTCGACACTAGCGGGGGATCGCGAGCAGTACTTC. As protein: CASSYSTLAGDREQYF.

The V and J genes are TRBV20-1 and TRBJ1-5, with D unclear. The CDR3 is made up of 15 amino acids. Deletions cut 6 bases from V and 3 bases from J, with 18 bases between. Germline V gives CDR1 DFQATT, CDR2 SNEGSKA (reference sequence). Written as DNA, the CDR3 is TGCAGTGCCAAGGTCGCCCGAAGGTCCAATCAGCCCCAGCATTTT. Protein product: CSAKVARRSNQPQHF.

The chain carries TRBV25-1 and TRBJ2-7, with a weak D call TRBD2 (5 bases). Trimming left V 6 bases short and J 2 bases short, with 17 bases between. CDR3 length: 15 residues. The germline gives CDR1 MGHDK, CDR2 SYGVNS. CDR3 loop: CASRSQEGRAYEQYF. The CDR3 DNA follows: TGTGCCAGCAGGTCCCAGGAAGGGCGGGCCTACGAGCAGTACTTC.

At least ten counts were recorded for this clonotype. The rearrangement joins TRBV12-3 or TRBV12-4 to TRBJ2-2; 7 bases are shared with TRBD1. The CDR3 is 15 residues long. J lost 2 bases, V lost 4 bases, and 4 bases had no gene match. The CDR3 DNA follows: TGTGCCAGCAGTTCCGGGACAGTTAACACCGGGGAGCTGTTTTTT. Protein: CASSSGTVNTGELFF.

The J gene is TRBJ1-1, the V gene TRBV7-2; 7 bases match TRBD1. This CDR3 has 14 residues. Germline-derived CDR1 and CDR2 are SGHTA and FQGNSA. V trimming: 5 bases; J trimming: 5 bases; junction bases outside the gene matches: 8. DNA for the CDR3: TGTGCCAGCAGCGTCAACAGGGGTTCTACTGAAGCTTTCTTT. This sequence encodes CASSVNRGSTEAFF.

This clonotype was seen once. This chain uses TRBV2 with TRBJ2-1; 11 bases are a match to TRBD2. This CDR3 contains 14 residues. The trim removed 5 bases at V and 8 bases at J, leaving 5 bases unmatched. Germline V CDR1 and CDR2: SNHLY, FYNNEI. The CDR3 DNA reads TGTGCCAGCAGTAAGACTAGCGGGAACGATGAGCAGTTCTTC. It encodes CASSKTSGNDEQFF.

This clonotype has more than one count but fewer than ten. This chain joins TRBV11-3 and TRBJ1-1; tentative D call: TRBD1 (5 bases). This CDR3 is 18 amino acids long. V lost 1 base and J lost 1, with 19 bases in between. Germline lookup yields CDR1 SGHNT and CDR2 YENEEA. The CDR3 sequence is CASSLVKLVGRKNTEAFF. The CDR3 coding sequence is TGTGCCAGCAGCTTAGTTAAGCTTGTGGGACGGAAGAACACTGAAGCTTTCTTT.

V is TRBV3-1 and J is TRBJ2-6; TRBD2 might be the D (5 bases). Trimming pared 5 bases from V and 0 bases from J, leaving 20 bases between. The V gene's germline CDR1 is LGHDT and CDR2 YNNKEL (reference sequence). This CDR3 has 19 residues. CDR3: CASSSPSGTGYSGANVLTF. The CDR3 coding sequence is TGTGCCAGCAGCTCACCATCGGGAACTGGGTACTCTGGGGCCAACGTCCTGACTTTC.

About this clonotype: This sequence may be a read error, since a much larger clone differs from it by one base. The chain uses TRBV7-8 and TRBJ2-5; D unresolved. This CDR3 contains 13 residues. V lost 2 bases and J lost 2, with 6 bases in between. Germline CDR1 is SGHVS and CDR2 is FQNEAQ. CDR3 sequence reads: CASSLSQQETQYF. The CDR3 DNA follows: TGTGCCAGCAGCTTATCCCAGCAAGAGACCCAGTACTTC. Filled out from reference TRBV7-8 and TRBJ2-5, the complete variable domain reads GAGVSQSPRYKVAKRGQDVALRCDPISGHVSLFWYQQALGQGPEFLTYFQNEAQLDKSGLPSDRFFAERPEGSVSTLKIQRTQQEDSAVYLCASSLSQQETQYFGPGTRLLVL.

This clonotype was counted a few times. The chain has TRBV5-6 and TRBJ1-1, with D maybe TRBD1 (5 bases). Germline CDR1 and CDR2: SGHDT and YYEEEE. The V end was cut by 5 bases, the J end by 3 bases, with 11 bases between. The CDR3 consists of 13 residues. CDR3 DNA sequence: TGTGCCAGCAGTTCCCAGGGCCACACTGAAGCTTTCTTT. Translation gives CASSSQGHTEAFF. The full variable domain, with the rest looked up from reference TRBV5-6 and TRBJ1-1, is DAGVTQSPTHLIKTRGQQVTLRCSPKSGHDTVSWYQQALGQGPQFIFQYYEEEERQRGNFPDRFSGHQFPNYSSELNVNALLLGDSALYLCASSSQGHTEAFFGQGTRLTVV.